A single TCR beta chain is shown here with its context. This clonotype was observed at least ten times. Its cognate antigen has yet to be identified. Per-nucleotide qualities are absent, and no much larger clonotype sits a single base away. Stable Graves' hyperthyroidism was defined as no progression to ophthalmopathy during 18 months of follow-up. Hyperthyroidism patients were newly diagnosed, with disease duration under 2 months, and aged 18 to 65 years. Any patient with an uncontrolled infection, another autoimmune disease, pregnancy or lactation was excluded. Diagnoses were based on clinical symptoms, serum thyroxine and TRAb, thyroid ultrasound and orbital computed tomography. Ficoll-Paque density gradient centrifugation was used to isolate PBMCs from 8 to 10 ml of fresh peripheral blood. Trizol reagent was used to extract total RNA, and RNA quality was then checked on an Agilent 2100 Bioanalyzer.

TCR beta CDR3 regions were amplified from RNA transcripts. A first-round RT-PCR of the TCR CDR3 used the HTBI primer set with the Qiagen OneStep RT-PCR kit. Libraries were constructed in a second round of multiplex PCR, after which size selection and purification were performed. Sequencing of the libraries was done on an Illumina HiSeq2000 using paired-end 100 bp reads. Concerning the study's data processing: SOAPnuke was used to process the raw data, throwing out any read that contained adapters or uncalled bases, had a mean Phred below 15, or lacked an exact constant-primer or identifier match. COPE v1.2.5 was used to merge high-quality paired reads, and clonotypes were defined as unique nucleotide sequences. MiTCR v1.1 was used to align clonotypes to the IMGT TRBV, TRBD and TRBJ reference segments. Analysis was restricted to V-J combinations with a frequency above 0.0001, which covered roughly 99% of repertoires. The TCS score was defined as the ratio of F50 (clonal expansion) to E x V (chaos), calculated using BLOSUM62-based TCRdist between CDR3 peptides within each V-J. Welch's t-statistics and random forest reduced fewer than 600 V-J features to some 14, which were used in a naive Bayes classifier (R e1071). The raw public data were reprocessed by TCRdb itself: fastp quality trimming at Q25, MiXCR clonotype calling, in-frame beta chains only. One record per CDR3 amino acid sequence lists the most common genes and DNA. None of the V and J calls come from the authors' own analysis; TCRdb made them. The sample contains 480,000 or so distinct CDR3 sequences, roughly an eighth of them found a single time. In total, the top ten clones hold around 17% of the sample.

This entry comes from a study of T cells in Graves' hyperthyroidism and ophthalmopathy (dated by TCRdb to the late 2010s). With regard to the full study: Peripheral blood samples were taken at initial diagnosis, before any treatment was given. A discovery cohort of about a hundred patients, about 40 with Graves' ophthalmopathy and 55 to 60 with stable Graves' hyperthyroidism, was used to find distinguishing TCR V-J signatures. Prospective prediction of ophthalmopathy was tested in an independent validation cohort consisting of some 19 hyperthyroidism patients and 15 to 17 patients who later progressed to ophthalmopathy. The 75 to 100 discovery patients were divided at random into training and test sets in a 7:3 ratio. In several Graves' hyperthyroidism patients, the study also compared T-cell repertoires from thyroid tissue with T-cell repertoires from blood. After blood sampling, hyperthyroidism patients were treated with methimazole at a starting dose of 30 mg daily, and ophthalmopathy patients were treated with high-dose intravenous methylprednisolone. According to the paper, TCR Vbeta CDR3 sequencing was carried out on 135 peripheral blood samples, which came from fewer than 50 ophthalmopathy, approximately 72 hyperthyroidism and roughly 17 progressor patients.

General findings and caveats noted by the study authors: In validation, progression to ophthalmopathy was predicted by the model with 70.59% sensitivity and about 72% specificity, a median of approximately 6.5 months before onset. Ophthalmopathy was separated from stable hyperthyroidism by a 13 V-J signature model, with 85% to 90% sensitivity and about 81% specificity obtained in cross-validation and 80%/75% obtained in testing. No statistical method was used to set the sample size in advance, and investigators knew the group allocation. Most expanded thyroid clonotypes (frequency above 0.001) were also detected in blood, suggesting blood repertoires may reflect thyroid immune responses.

Sample: blood. The sequence was collected from a woman aged 18 to 35 with Graves' hyperthyroidism.

The nucleotide sequence reads TGTGCCAGCAGCTTATCCCCGGACACTGAAGCTTTCTTT. Protein translation: CASSLSPDTEAFF. The chain is assembled from TRBV7-3 and TRBJ1-1, with no confidently assigned D gene. The CDR3 runs 13 amino acids, cysteine and phenylalanine included. Of the read, only the CDR3 DNA is kept; its 39 bases are in frame from base 1. V is reduced by 2 bases and J by 3 bases, leaving a spacing of 7 bases between them. Based on the germline V gene, the CDR1 and CDR2 sequences are SGHTA and FQGTGA. Extended through the reference TRBV7-3 and TRBJ1-1 proteins, this CDR3 yields the full variable domain: GAGVSQTPSNKVTEKGKYVELRCDPISGHTALYWYRQSLGQGPEFLIYFQGTGAADDSGLPNDRFFAVRPEGSVSTLKIQRTERGDSAVYLCASSLSPDTEAFFGQGTRLTVV.